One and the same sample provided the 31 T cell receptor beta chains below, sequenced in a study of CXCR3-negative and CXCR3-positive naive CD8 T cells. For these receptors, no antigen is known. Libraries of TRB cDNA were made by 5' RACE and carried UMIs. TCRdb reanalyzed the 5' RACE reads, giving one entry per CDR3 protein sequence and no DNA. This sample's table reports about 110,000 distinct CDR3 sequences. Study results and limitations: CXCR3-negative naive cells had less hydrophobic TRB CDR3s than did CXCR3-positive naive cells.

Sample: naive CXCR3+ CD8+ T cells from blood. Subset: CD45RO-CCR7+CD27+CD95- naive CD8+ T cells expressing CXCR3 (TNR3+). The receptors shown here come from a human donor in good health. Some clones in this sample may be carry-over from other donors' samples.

The CDR3 sequence is CASSLDAPGDTQYF. The chain couples TRBV11-2 to TRBJ2-3; TCRdb calls TRBD1, which cannot be checked without DNA. CDR1 SGHAT and CDR2 FQNNGV come from the germline V gene. The CDR3 runs to 14 residues.

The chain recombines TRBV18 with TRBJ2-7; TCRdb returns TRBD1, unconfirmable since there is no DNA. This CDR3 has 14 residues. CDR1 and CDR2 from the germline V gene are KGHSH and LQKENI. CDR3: CASSPMDGAYEQYF.

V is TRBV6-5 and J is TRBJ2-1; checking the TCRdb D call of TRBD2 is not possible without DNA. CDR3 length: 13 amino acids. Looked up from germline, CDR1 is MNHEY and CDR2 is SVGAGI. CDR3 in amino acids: CAAGGSPYNEQFF.

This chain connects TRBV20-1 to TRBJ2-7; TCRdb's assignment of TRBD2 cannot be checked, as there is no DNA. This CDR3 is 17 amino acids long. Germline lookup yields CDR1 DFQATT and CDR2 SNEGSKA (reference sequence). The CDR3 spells CSAQFGVLEGGLYEQYF.

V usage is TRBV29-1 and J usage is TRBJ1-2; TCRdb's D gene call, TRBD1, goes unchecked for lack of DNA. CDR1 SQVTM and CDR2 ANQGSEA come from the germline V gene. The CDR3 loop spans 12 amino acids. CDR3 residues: CSGVETGLLYTF.

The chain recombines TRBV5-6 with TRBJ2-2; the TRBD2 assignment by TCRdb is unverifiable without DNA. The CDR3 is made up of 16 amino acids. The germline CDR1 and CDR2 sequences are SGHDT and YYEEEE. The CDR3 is CASSLAQGLLTGELFF.

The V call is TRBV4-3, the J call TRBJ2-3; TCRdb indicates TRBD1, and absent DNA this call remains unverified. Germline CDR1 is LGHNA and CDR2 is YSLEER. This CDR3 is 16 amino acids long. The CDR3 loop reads CASSQDWGSSTDTQYF.

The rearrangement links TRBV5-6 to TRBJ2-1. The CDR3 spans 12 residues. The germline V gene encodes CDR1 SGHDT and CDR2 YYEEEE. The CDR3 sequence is CASSLEGFEQFF.

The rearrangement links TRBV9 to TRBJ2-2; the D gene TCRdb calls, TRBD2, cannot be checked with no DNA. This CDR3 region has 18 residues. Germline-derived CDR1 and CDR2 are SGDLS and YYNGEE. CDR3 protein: CASSPGASGGLHTGELFF. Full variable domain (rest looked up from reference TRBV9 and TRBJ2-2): DSGVTQTPKHLITATGQRVTLRCSPRSGDLSVYWYQQSLDQGLQFLIQYYNGEERAKGNILERFSAQQFPDLHSELNLSSLELGDSALYFCASSPGASGGLHTGELFFGEGSRLTVL.

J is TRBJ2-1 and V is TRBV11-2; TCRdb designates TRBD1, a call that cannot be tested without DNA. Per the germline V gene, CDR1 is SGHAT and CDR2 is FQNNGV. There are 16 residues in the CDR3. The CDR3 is CASSFTGAGVEDEQFF.

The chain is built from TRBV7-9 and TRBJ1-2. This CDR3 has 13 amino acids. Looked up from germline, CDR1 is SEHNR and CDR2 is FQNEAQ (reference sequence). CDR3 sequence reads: CASSSEAIYGYTF.

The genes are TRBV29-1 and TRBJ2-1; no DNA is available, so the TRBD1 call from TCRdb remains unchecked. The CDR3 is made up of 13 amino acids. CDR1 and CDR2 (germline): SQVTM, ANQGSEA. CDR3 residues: CSVSGTGNNEQFF.

The CDR3 region is CSVASRGPYRDSRRYEQYF. The rearrangement uses TRBV29-1 and TRBJ2-7; TCRdb names TRBD1, which stays unverified in the absence of DNA. Germline CDR1 SQVTM, CDR2 ANQGSEA. This CDR3 contains 19 residues.

CDR3 sequence reads: CSAREADSYEQYF. J is TRBJ2-7 and V is TRBV20-1. This CDR3 has 13 residues. CDR1 is DFQATT, CDR2 SNEGSKA, per germline (reference sequence).

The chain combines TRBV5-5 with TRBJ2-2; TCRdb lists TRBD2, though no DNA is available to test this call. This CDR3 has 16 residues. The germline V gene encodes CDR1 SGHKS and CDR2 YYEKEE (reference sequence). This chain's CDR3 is CASSPSAVALTGELFF. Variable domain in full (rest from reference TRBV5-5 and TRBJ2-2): DAGVTQSPTHLIKTRGQQVTLRCSPISGHKSVSWYQQVLGQGPQFIFQYYEKEERGRGNFPDRFSARQFPNYSSELNVNALLLGDSALYLCASSPSAVALTGELFFGEGSRLTVL.

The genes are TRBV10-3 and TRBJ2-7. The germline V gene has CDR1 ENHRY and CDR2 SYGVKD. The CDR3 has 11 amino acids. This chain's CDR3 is CAILGNYEQYF.

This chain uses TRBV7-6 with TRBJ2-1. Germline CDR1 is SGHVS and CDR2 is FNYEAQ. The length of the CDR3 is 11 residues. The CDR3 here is CASSLTNEQFF.

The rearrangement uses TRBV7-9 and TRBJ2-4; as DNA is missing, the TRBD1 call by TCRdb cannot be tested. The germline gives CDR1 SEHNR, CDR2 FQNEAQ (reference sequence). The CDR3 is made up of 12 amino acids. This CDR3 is CASSGDKNIQYF.

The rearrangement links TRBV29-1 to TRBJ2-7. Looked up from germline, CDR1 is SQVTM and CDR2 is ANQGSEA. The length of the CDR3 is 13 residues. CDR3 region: CSVEKGNPYEQYF.

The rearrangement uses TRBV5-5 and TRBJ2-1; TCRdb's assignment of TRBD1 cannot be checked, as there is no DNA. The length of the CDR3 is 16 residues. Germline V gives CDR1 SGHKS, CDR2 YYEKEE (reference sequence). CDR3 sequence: CASSVSGTPYLYEQFF.

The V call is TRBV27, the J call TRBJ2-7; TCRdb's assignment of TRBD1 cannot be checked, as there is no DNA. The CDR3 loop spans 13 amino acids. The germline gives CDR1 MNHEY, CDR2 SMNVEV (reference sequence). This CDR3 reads CASSGLPVYEQYF.

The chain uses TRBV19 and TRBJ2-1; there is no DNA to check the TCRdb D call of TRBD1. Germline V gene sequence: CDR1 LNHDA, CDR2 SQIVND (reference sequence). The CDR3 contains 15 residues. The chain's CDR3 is CASSIDLDSWTEQFF.

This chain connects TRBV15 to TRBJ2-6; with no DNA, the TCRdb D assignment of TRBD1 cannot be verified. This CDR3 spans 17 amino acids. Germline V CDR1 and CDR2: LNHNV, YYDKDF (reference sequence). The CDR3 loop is CATTRARGVGGANVLTF.

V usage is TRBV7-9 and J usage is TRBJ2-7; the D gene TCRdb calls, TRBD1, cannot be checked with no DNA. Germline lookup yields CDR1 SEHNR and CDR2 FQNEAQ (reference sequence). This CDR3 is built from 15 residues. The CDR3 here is CASSFAETGIGEQYF.

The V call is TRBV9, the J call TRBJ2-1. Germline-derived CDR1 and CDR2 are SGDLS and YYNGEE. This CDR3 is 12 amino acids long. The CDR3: CASGSSYNEQFF. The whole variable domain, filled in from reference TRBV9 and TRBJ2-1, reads DSGVTQTPKHLITATGQRVTLRCSPRSGDLSVYWYQQSLDQGLQFLIQYYNGEERAKGNILERFSAQQFPDLHSELNLSSLELGDSALYFCASGSSYNEQFFGPGTRLTVL.

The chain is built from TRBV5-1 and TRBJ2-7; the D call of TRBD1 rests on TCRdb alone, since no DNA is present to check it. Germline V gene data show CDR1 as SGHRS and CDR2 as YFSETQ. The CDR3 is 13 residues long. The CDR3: CASRGDDSYEQYF.

Here the CDR3 reads CASSLLRGYSNTGELFF. The rearrangement links TRBV27 to TRBJ2-2; TCRdb designates TRBD2, a call that cannot be tested without DNA. The CDR3 has 17 amino acids. Germline V gene lookup returns CDR1 MNHEY and CDR2 SMNVEV (reference sequence).

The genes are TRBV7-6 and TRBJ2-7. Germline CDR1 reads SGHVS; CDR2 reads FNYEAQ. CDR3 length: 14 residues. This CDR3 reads CASSLVGESYEQYF. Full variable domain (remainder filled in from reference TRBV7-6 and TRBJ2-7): GAGVSQSPRYKVTKRGQDVALRCDPISGHVSLYWYRQALGQGPEFLTYFNYEAQQDKSGLPNDRFSAERPEGSISTLTIQRTEQRDSAMYRCASSLVGESYEQYFGPGTRLTVT.

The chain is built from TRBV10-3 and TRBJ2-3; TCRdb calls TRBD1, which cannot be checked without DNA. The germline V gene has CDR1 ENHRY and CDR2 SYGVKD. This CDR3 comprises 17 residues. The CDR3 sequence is CAIHPGRSLSLTDTQYF.

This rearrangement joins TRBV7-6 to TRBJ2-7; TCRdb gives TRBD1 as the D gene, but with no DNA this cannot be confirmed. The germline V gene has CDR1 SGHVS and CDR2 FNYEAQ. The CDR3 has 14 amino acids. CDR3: CASSTGTGGYEQYF.

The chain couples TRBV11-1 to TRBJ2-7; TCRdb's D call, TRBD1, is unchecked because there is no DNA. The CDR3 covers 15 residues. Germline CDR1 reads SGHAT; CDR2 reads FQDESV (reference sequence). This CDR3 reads CASRLTGTEPYEQYF.